This entry is about one TCR beta chain. What it binds is unknown. Pooling covered second doses at about 4 or about 12 weeks. These data originate in a study of T cell responses to AZD1222 COVID-19 vaccine. The study's findings and limits: White British ancestry dominated among donors, who included more females, and clonal diversity was possibly underestimated. There were vaccine-associated CD4 TCRs across spike, dominant at 160-218 and 743-854. Reportedly, nearly half of unique spike TCRs recognized epitopes outside B.1.351/B.1.1.7 mutations.

V was shortened by 6 bases and J by 0 bases, with 12 bases between the two germline ends. Germline V gene data show CDR1 as SGHDN and CDR2 as FVKESK. The CDR3 runs 16 residues. Profiled with immunoSEQ multiplex PCR; TCRdb holds only in-frame clones, not every one. The sample gives 56,000 or so clones, approximately 80% of which show up once; around 5% is in the top ten. The sample was peripheral blood, taken 28 days after the second AZD1222 dose. The origin of this receptor is an adult who received the AZD1222 COVID-19 vaccine. V and J are TRBV14 and TRBJ1-6; D not certain. CDR3 residues: CASSPTVSSYNSPLHF. The CDR3 nucleotides are TGTGCCAGCAGTCCGACTGTGAGCTCCTATAATTCACCCCTCCACTTT.